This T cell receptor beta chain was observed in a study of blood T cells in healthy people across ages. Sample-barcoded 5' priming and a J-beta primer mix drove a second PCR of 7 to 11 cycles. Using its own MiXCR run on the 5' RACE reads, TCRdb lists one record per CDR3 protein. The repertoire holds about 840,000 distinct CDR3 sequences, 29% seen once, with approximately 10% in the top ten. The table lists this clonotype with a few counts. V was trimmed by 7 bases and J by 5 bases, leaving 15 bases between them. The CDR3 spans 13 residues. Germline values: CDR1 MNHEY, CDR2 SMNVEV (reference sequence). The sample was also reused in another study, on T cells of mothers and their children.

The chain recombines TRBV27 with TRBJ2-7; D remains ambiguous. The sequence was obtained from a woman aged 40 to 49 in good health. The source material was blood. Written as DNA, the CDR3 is TGTGCCAGCACCGCACGCGCAGGTCACGAGCAGTACTTC. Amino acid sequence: CASTARAGHEQYF.